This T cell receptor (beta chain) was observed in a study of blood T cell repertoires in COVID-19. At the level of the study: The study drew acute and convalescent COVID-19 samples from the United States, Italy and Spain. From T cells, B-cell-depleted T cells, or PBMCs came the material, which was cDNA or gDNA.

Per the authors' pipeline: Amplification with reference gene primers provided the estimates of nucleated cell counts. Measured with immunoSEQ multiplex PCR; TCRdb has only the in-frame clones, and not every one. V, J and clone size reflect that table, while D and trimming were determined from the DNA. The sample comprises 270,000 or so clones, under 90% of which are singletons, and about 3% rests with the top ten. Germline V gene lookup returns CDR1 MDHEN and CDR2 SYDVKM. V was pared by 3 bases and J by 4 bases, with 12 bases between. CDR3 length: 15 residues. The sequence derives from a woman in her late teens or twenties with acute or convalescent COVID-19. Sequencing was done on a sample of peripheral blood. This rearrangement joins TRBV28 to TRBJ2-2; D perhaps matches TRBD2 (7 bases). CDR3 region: CASSFGGPVTGELFF. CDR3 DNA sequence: TGTGCCAGCAGTTTCGGGGGGCCGGTCACCGGGGAGCTGTTTTTT.